This TCR beta chain was captured by sequencing in a study of vaccination and CD4 T cells after COVID-19. The wider study: Convalescent individuals numbered four females and six males, two being Hispanic. Those taking part got two shots of either the BNT162b2 or the mRNA-1273 vaccine.

Sequence data for DNA of cultured CD4+ T cells were generated by the Oncomine TCR Beta short-read assay. One entry per CDR3 protein results from TCRdb running MiXCR on the PCR reads. The table has 25,000 to 30,000 distinct CDR3 sequences, 36% seen once. Study-wide results and caveats: Median roughly 86% of reactive clones detected in convalescent patients emerged only post-vaccination.

V dropped 6 bases and J dropped 4 bases, with 15 bases sitting between them. The length of the CDR3 is 14 residues. Germline V lookup: CDR1 MNHNS, CDR2 SASEGT. Noted time point: late sampling 161 to 241 days after vaccination in a few convalescent patients. As for treatment: approximately 9-day PBMC culture with coronavirus spike peptide pools or control peptides (ViraFEST assay). This clonotype occurred a few times. The antigen is undetermined. This sequence joins TRBV6-1 and TRBJ1-2, with D unresolved. This receptor was taken from a human donor who had recovered from COVID-19. The source was CD4+ T cells from blood, cultured in vitro, collected about 7 months after SARS-CoV-2 vaccination. DNA for the CDR3: TGTGCCAGCAGACACCTACGGGGAAGCTATGGCTACACCTTC. Protein sequence: CASRHLRGSYGYTF.